This T cell receptor beta chain was sequenced in a study of T-cell memory formation after mild COVID-19. In TCRdb, the 5' RACE reads were re-called with MiXCR into one record per CDR3 protein. The data show 200,000 to 250,000 distinct CDR3 sequences, 8.5% to 9.5% seen once. This clonotype was picked up a small number of times. Antigen unknown. Broader study findings: CD4+ contracting clones were mainly CM and EM; CD8+ ones, EMRA. Some SARS-CoV-2-responding clones were already detected in memory before infection.

This CDR3 has 19 amino acids. Germline trimming cut 0 bases from V and 4 bases from J; bases unmatched to any gene: 13. Germline V gives CDR1 LGHNA, CDR2 YSLEER. The sample consisted of PBMCs or a T cell subset sorted from them (not recorded which). The clonotype originates from a man younger than 35 who had mild COVID-19 (a few samples of this study predate the infection). Cell type and time point are not known. This chain joins TRBV4-3 and TRBJ2-4; TRBD2 agrees at 9 bases. CDR3 loop: CASSQDGPSGARGKNIQYF. CDR3 coding DNA: TGCGCCAGCAGCCAAGATGGTCCTAGCGGGGCCCGAGGGAAAAACATTCAGTACTTC.